These 3 T cell receptor beta chains share one sample of origin, sequenced in a study of graft-versus-host responses after intestinal transplantation. These receptors lack a known antigen. TCRdb's copy holds only in-frame clones and misses some; the assay was immunoSEQ multiplex PCR. This table has tens of thousands of clones, around 86% appearing once. Sequenced material: unstimulated CD8+ T cells sorted from spleen or lymph node cells, taken before intestinal transplant. These receptors were taken from a human donor who received an intestinal transplant.

The chain combines TRBV6-1 with TRBJ2-7; D remains unclear. From germline, CDR1 is MNHNS and CDR2 SASEGT. Between the trimmed V and J ends, which lost 2 bases and 2 bases, there was a span of 10 bases. There are 14 residues in the CDR3. CDR3 in amino acids: CASSESGGAYEQYF. The CDR3 nucleotides are TGTGCCAGCAGTGAATCGGGCGGTGCCTACGAGCAGTACTTC.

V usage is TRBV7-9 and J usage is TRBJ2-3, with TRBD1 identical over 9 bases. Germline V gene data show CDR1 as SEHNR and CDR2 as FQNEAQ (reference sequence). The junction had 4 bases not matched to a gene; V was cut back by 5 bases and J by 4 bases. The CDR3 extends over 14 amino acids. CDR3 DNA: TGTGCCAGCAGCGCAGGGACAGGGCCAGATACGCAGTATTTT. Translated: CASSAGTGPDTQYF.

The gene calls are TRBV4-1 and TRBJ1-3; no firm D call. Germline V gene data show CDR1 as MGHRA and CDR2 as YSYEKL. V was cut by 0 bases and J by 0 bases, with 6 bases left in between. The CDR3 length is 15 residues. CDR3 residues: CASSQETSSGNTIYF. DNA for the CDR3: TGCGCCAGCAGCCAAGAGACCAGCTCTGGAAACACCATATATTTT.